This T cell receptor (beta chain) stems from a study of cytomegalovirus exposure and HLA in healthy donors. Findings and caveats of the study: It was assumed in the presence/absence analyses that sequencing depth was roughly uniform across donors. By a later analysis, the bulk of CMV-associated TCR beta chains appeared HLA-restricted.

Nominally healthy donors were sampled, though unrecorded immune exposures were likely. V was clipped by 0 bases and J by 0 bases, with 14 bases between them. Looked up from germline, CDR1 is SGHRS and CDR2 is YFSETQ. CDR3 length: 17 amino acids. As concerns this clone: The antigen is not known.

PCR primers comprised 60 Vbeta and 13 Jbeta primers. TCRdb keeps only in-frame clones here, not all; method: immunoSEQ multiplex PCR. Here the sample spans about 130,000 clones, more than 80% being singletons. The gene calls are TRBV5-1 and TRBJ2-3, with D perhaps TRBD1 (5 bases). Sample: PBMCs. The clonotype was recovered from a woman under 40 in good health and CMV-seropositive. The CDR3 protein is CASSLAFQGSSTDTQYF. The CDR3 DNA follows: TGCGCCAGCAGCTTGGCCTTTCAGGGCTCTAGCACAGATACGCAGTATTTT.